Listed here are 21 T cell receptor beta chains from one sample, sequenced in a study of T-cell reconstitution after alpha-beta-depleted transplantation in children listed by TCRdb under 2016. In light of the paper, this sample's treatment or condition label describes: allogeneic hematopoietic cell transplantation with graft depleted of TCRalphabeta T cells and CD19 B cells. The library came from PCR. The sequencer listed for this sample is Illumina HiSeq 2500. Molecular barcoding was employed in the preparation of TCR libraries, with unique molecular identifiers being used to normalize TCRbeta repertoire quantification. TCRdb's own reprocessing of the public reads used fastp at Q25 and MiXCR and kept productive beta chains. Each CDR3 protein gets just one entry, which takes the most common genes and DNA from the rows behind it. Present in this sample are hundreds of thousands of distinct CDR3 sequences, roughly 17% of which were seen just once. About 41% of the sample lies in the top ten.

Sample: PBMCs, mostly from graft donor cells, taken 360 days after TCRalphabeta/CD19-depleted stem cell transplant. These receptors came from a male patient between 2 and 10 years old who had a stem cell transplant for acute lymphoblastic leukemia, so the T cells may come from the graft donor.

This clonotype was seen many times. This chain uses TRBV7-2 with TRBJ2-5; TRBD2 aligns across 8 bases. The CDR3 covers 13 residues. V gave up 5 bases and J gave up 2 bases; unmatched junction bases: 1. Germline loops: CDR1 SGHTA, CDR2 FQGNSA. The CDR3 region is CASSGTSQETQYF. The CDR3, as DNA: TGTGCCAGCAGCGGGACTAGTCAAGAGACCCAGTACTTC.

This clonotype was counted between two and nine times. V gene TRBV24-1 combines with J gene TRBJ2-1, with 7 nucleotides matching TRBD2. Germline lookup yields CDR1 KGHDR and CDR2 SFDVKD. This CDR3 has 18 residues. V was clipped by 5 bases and J by 7 bases; unmatched bases: 19. DNA for the CDR3: TGTGCCACCAGTGTGGCGAGCGGGATGTCTTTACTACAGAATGAGCAGTTCTTC. This translates into CATSVASGMSLLQNEQFF.

The rearrangement links TRBV6-2 or TRBV6-3 to TRBJ2-7; the D gene is possibly TRBD1 (5 bases). Germline-derived CDR1 and CDR2 are MNHEY and SVGEGT. The CDR3 is made up of 16 amino acids. The V gene lost 3 bases and the J gene lost 0 bases, with 15 bases spanning the gap. The CDR3 reads CASSYGWGSFSYEQYF. As DNA, the CDR3 is TGTGCCAGCAGTTATGGATGGGGCTCATTCTCCTACGAGCAGTACTTC.

This clonotype was recorded many times. CDR3 in amino acids: CASSLVGYSGNTIYF. CDR3 bases: TGTGCCAGCAGCCTAGTAGGATACTCTGGAAACACCATATATTTT. The V call is TRBV12-3 or TRBV12-4, the J call TRBJ1-3; D ambiguous. The CDR3 totals 15 residues. V was clipped by 6 bases and J by 0 bases, with 12 bases between them.

CDR3 amino acids: CASSHKGSYEQYF. The CDR3, as DNA: TGCGCCAGCAGCCATAAGGGGAGCTACGAGCAGTACTTC. The chain carries TRBV4-1 and TRBJ2-7; D may be TRBD1 or TRBD2 (5 bases each). The CDR3 extends over 13 amino acids. Germline V gene sequence: CDR1 MGHRA, CDR2 YSYEKL. V gave up 3 bases and J gave up 3 bases, with 9 bases separating them.

Notes on this clonotype: This may be a read error: a much more frequent sequence differs by one nucleotide. This chain links TRBV20-1 with TRBJ1-5, with 8 bases that match TRBD1. CDR3 length: 13 residues. Germline V gene sequence: CDR1 DFQATT, CDR2 SNEGSKA (reference sequence). DNA of the CDR3: TGCTGTGCTCGGGGACAGGCGCAGCAGCCCCAGCATTTT. Translated, it gives CCARGQAQQPQHF.

The V and J genes are TRBV28 and TRBJ2-5; tentatively, D is TRBD1 (6 bases). Deletions cut 3 bases from V and 5 bases from J, with 10 bases between. Per the germline V gene, CDR1 is MDHEN and CDR2 is SYDVKM. This CDR3 contains 13 residues. CDR3 bases: TGTGCCAGCAGTTTTCCTAGGGGGGAGACCCAGTACTTC. The encoded protein is CASSFPRGETQYF.

This clonotype has just a few counts. This sequence joins TRBV6-5 and TRBJ2-5; D gene ambiguous. Trimming stripped 0 bases from V and 3 bases from J, with 14 bases between. In germline, CDR1 is MNHEY, CDR2 SVGAGI. The length of the CDR3 is 16 residues. This chain's CDR3 is CASSYSRQAAEETQYF. The CDR3 DNA is TGTGCCAGCAGTTACTCGAGGCAAGCCGCCGAAGAGACCCAGTACTTC.

The chain links TRBV11-1 to TRBJ2-1; 8 bases are a match to TRBD2. Germline lookup yields CDR1 SGHAT and CDR2 FQDESV (reference sequence). V was clipped by 1 base and J by 4 bases; unmatched bases: 15. This CDR3 has 19 residues. The CDR3 DNA follows: TGTGCCAGCAGCTTAGGGGCGAGAGCGGGAGCCCCGTATTACAATGAGCAGTTCTTC. It specifies CASSLGARAGAPYYNEQFF.

This clonotype was seen just once. The chain employs TRBV4-3 and TRBJ2-3, with D unresolved. The V end lost 0 bases, the J end lost 4 bases, and 8 bases lay between the germline ends. The CDR3 totals 14 residues. CDR1 is LGHNA and CDR2 is YSLEER in the germline V gene. CDR3 DNA sequence: TGCGCCAGCAGCCAAGATCTAGGAGCAGATACGCAGTATTTT. Translated: CASSQDLGADTQYF.

This clonotype appeared a few times. This sequence joins TRBV6-5 and TRBJ2-4; no reliable D call. There are 14 residues in the CDR3. The V end lost 0 bases, the J end lost 6 bases, and 9 bases lay between the germline ends. Germline assignment: CDR1 MNHEY and CDR2 SVGAGI. CDR3 region: CASSYSYSPNIQYF. Here the CDR3 DNA reads TGTGCCAGCAGTTACTCGTACTCTCCAAACATTCAGTACTTC.

The gene calls are TRBV5-1 and TRBJ2-7; 11 bases align to TRBD2. Losses at the gene ends were 0 bases for V and 4 bases for J; bases not matched to a gene: 6. There are 16 residues in the CDR3. Germline loops: CDR1 SGHRS, CDR2 YFSETQ. CDR3 protein: CASSLASSGRRYEQYF. The CDR3 bases are TGCGCCAGCAGCTTGGCCTCTAGCGGGAGGAGGTACGAGCAGTACTTC.

J is TRBJ2-5 and V is TRBV9; D possibly matches TRBD1 or TRBD2 (6 bases each). This CDR3 comprises 15 residues. V shed 0 bases and J shed 2 bases, with 11 bases lying between them. Germline CDR1 reads SGDLS; CDR2 reads YYNGEE. The CDR3 nucleotides are TGTGCCAGCAGCGTAGGCGGGACAACACAAGAGACCCAGTACTTC. It specifies CASSVGGTTQETQYF.

This clonotype has a handful of counts. The chain employs TRBV5-6 and TRBJ2-1, with 9 bases fitting TRBD2. CDR3 length equals 17 residues. Germline V lookup: CDR1 SGHDT, CDR2 YYEEEE. Unmatched junction bases numbered 12, after V lost 2 bases and J lost 6 bases. The CDR3 nucleotides read TGTGCCAGCAGCTTAATCCCACCGGGCGGGAGGGTCAATGAGCAGTTCTTC. Amino acids: CASSLIPPGGRVNEQFF.

Ten or more counts support this clonotype. CDR3 sequence (DNA): TGCAGCTTTTCAGGACCGGGCTCTGGGGCCAACGTCCTGACTTTC. Its protein is CSFSGPGSGANVLTF. J is TRBJ2-6 and V is TRBV29-1, with no clear D. CDR1 and CDR2 from the germline V gene are SQVTM and ANQGSEA. The CDR3 has 15 residues. V lost 8 bases to trimming and J lost 0 bases, with 14 bases between them.

This clonotype was detected a few times. J is TRBJ2-7 and V is TRBV7-2; 13 nucleotides line up with TRBD2. Germline CDR1 SGHTA, CDR2 FQGNSA. CDR3 length: 15 residues. The J segment lost 3 bases and the V segment lost 5 bases, leaving 4 bases of the junction unmatched. The CDR3 DNA follows: TGTGCCAGCAGCCGACTAGCGGGAGGTTACTACGAGCAGTACTTC. This gives the protein CASSRLAGGYYEQYF.

This clonotype was counted ten times or more. The genes are TRBV12-3 or TRBV12-4 and TRBJ2-6; D not certain. CDR3 length: 16 residues. V was shortened by 3 bases and J by 0 bases, with 9 bases between the two germline ends. CDR3 DNA: TGTGCCAGCAGTTTGGGCCTAGTCTCTGGGGCCAACGTCCTGACTTTC. Its translation is CASSLGLVSGANVLTF.

This rearrangement joins TRBV28 to TRBJ2-7, with D possibly being TRBD1 or TRBD2 (7 bases each). This CDR3 has 15 amino acids. CDR1 and CDR2 (germline): MDHEN, SYDVKM. The V end was cut by 1 base, the J end by 4 bases, with 14 bases between. CDR3 loop: CASSLYPGGVYEQYF. Written as DNA, the CDR3 is TGTGCCAGCAGTTTATACCCAGGGGGGGTGTACGAGCAGTACTTC.

The J gene is TRBJ2-3, the V gene TRBV4-1; no reliable D call. With 7 bases removed from V and 2 bases from J, the gap between germline ends came to 19 bases. The germline CDR1 and CDR2 sequences are MGHRA and YSYEKL. The CDR3 extends over 16 amino acids. This CDR3 is CASTPGRYGHTDTQYF. The CDR3 coding sequence is TGCGCCAGCACCCCCGGCCGCTACGGCCACACAGATACGCAGTATTTT.

This chain links TRBV20-1 with TRBJ2-3, with D hard to call. This CDR3 has 12 amino acids. Germline CDR1 reads DFQATT; CDR2 reads SNEGSKA (reference sequence). Trimming left V 5 bases short and J 2 bases short, with 8 bases between. The CDR3 region is CSALLNTDTQYF. The CDR3 DNA sequence: TGCAGTGCTCTCCTAAACACAGATACGCAGTATTTT.

The V call is TRBV3-1, the J call TRBJ2-5; the D gene is possibly TRBD1 (5 bases). CDR1 LGHDT and CDR2 YNNKEL come from the germline V gene (reference sequence). The CDR3 runs 13 residues. The germline V and J ends were trimmed by 8 bases and 5 bases, with 15 bases remaining between them. The CDR3 is CASDVRAGETQYF. CDR3 DNA: TGTGCCAGCGATGTCAGGGCTGGGGAGACCCAGTACTTC.